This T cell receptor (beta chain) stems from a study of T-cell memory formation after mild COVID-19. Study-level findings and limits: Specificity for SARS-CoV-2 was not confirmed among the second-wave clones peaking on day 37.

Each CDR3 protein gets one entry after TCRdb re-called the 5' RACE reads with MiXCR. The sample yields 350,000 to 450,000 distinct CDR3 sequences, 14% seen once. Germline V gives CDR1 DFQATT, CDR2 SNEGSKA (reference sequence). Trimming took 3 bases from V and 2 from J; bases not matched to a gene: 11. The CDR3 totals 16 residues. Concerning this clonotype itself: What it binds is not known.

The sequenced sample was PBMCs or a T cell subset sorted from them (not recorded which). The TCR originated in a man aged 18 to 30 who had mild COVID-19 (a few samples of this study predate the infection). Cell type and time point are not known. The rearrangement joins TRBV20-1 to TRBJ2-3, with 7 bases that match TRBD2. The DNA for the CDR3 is TGCAGTGCTAGGCGGCCTAGCGGTGGTCCCACAGATACGCAGTATTTT. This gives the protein CSARRPSGGPTDTQYF.